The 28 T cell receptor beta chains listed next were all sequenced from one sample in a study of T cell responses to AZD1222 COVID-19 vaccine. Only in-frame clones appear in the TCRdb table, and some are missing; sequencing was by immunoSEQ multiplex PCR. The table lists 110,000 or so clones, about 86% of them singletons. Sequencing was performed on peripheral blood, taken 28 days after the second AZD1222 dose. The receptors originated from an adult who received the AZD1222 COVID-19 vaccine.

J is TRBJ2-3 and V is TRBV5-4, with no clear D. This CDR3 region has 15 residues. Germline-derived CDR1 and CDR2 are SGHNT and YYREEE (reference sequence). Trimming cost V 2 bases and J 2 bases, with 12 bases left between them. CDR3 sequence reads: CASSLSFRITDTQYF. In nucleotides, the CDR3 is TGTGCCAGCAGCTTATCTTTCAGAATCACAGATACGCAGTATTTT.

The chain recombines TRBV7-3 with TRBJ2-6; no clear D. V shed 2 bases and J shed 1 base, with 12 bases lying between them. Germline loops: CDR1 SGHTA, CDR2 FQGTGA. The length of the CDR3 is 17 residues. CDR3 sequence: CASSLFQWGSGANVLTF. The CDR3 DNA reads TGTGCCAGCAGCTTATTTCAATGGGGTTCTGGGGCCAACGTCCTGACTTTC.

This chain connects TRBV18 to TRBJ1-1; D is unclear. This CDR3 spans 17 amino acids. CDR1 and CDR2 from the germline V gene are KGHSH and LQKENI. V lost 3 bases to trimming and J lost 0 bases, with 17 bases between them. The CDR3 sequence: CASSPVRRGNMNTEAFF. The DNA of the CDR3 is TGTGCCAGCTCACCTGTTCGGCGGGGAAACATGAACACTGAAGCTTTCTTT.

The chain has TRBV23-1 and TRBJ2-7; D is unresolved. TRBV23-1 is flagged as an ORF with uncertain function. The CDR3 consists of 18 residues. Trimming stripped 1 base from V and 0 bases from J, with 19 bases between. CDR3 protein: CASSQFLVFTRCSYEQYF. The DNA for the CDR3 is TGCGCCAGCAGTCAATTTTTAGTTTTTACCAGATGCTCCTACGAGCAGTACTTC.

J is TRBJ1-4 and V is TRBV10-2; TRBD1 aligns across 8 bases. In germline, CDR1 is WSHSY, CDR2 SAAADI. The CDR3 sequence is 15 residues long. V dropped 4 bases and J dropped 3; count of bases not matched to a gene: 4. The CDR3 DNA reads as TGCGCCAGCAGTGGGCCGACAGGGGCTAATGAAAAACTGTTTTTT. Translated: CASSGPTGANEKLFF.

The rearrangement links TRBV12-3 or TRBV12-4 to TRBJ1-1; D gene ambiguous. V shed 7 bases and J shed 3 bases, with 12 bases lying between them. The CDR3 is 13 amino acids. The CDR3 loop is CASTNTLHTEAFF. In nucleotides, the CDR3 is TGTGCCAGCACCAATACGCTACACACTGAAGCTTTCTTT.

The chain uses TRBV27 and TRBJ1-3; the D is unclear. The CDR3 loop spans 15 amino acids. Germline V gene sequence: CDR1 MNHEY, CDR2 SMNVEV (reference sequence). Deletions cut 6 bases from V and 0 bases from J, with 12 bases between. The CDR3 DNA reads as TGTGCCAGCAGAACACGGACGGGCTCTGGAAACACCATATATTTT. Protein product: CASRTRTGSGNTIYF.

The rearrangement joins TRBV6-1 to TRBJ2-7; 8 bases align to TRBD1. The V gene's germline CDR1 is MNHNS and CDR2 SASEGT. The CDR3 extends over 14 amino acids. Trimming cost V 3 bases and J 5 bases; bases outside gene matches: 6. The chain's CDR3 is CASSDGQGLNEQYF. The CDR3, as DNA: TGTGCCAGCAGTGATGGACAGGGTCTGAACGAGCAGTACTTC.

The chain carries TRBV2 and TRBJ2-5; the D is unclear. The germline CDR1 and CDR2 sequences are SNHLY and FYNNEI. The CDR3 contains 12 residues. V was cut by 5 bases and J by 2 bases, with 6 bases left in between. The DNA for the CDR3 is TGTGCCAGCAGTCTTGCTCAAGAGACCCAGTACTTC. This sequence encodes CASSLAQETQYF.

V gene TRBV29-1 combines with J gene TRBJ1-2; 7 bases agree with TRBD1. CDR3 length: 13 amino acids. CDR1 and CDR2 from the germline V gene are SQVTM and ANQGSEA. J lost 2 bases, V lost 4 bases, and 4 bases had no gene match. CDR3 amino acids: CSVGTGDNYGYTF. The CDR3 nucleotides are TGCAGCGTTGGAACAGGGGACAACTATGGCTACACCTTC.

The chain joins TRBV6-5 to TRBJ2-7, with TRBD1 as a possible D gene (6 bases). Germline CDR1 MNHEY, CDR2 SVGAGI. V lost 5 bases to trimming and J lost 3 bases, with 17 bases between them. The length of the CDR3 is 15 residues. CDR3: CASSPGVYDVYEQYF. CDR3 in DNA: TGTGCCAGCAGTCCAGGGGTTTATGACGTCTACGAGCAGTACTTC.

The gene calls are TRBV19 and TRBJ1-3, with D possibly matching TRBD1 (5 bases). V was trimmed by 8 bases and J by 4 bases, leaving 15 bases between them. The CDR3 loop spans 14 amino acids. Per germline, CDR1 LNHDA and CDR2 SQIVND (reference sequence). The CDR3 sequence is CASRTQGSGNTIYF. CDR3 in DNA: TGTGCCAGTCGGACCCAGGGCTCCGGAAACACCATATATTTT.

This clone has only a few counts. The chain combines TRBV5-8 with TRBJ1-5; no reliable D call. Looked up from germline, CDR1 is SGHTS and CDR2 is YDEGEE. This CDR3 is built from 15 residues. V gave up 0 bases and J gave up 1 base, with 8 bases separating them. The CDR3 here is CASSLGQTSNQPQHF. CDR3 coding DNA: TGTGCCAGCAGCTTGGGGCAGACGAGCAATCAGCCCCAGCATTTT.

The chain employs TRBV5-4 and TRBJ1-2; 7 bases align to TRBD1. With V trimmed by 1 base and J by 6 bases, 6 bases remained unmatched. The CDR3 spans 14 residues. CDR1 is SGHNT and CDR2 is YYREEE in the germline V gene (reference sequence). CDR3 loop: CASSLKDRAHGYTF. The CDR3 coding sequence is TGTGCCAGCAGCTTGAAAGACAGGGCCCATGGCTACACCTTC.

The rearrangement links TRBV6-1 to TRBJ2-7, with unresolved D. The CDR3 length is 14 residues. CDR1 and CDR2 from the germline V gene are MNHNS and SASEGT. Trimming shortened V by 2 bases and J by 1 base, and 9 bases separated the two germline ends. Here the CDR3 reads CASSEHFGSYEQYF. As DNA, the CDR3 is TGTGCCAGCAGTGAACATTTTGGTTCCTACGAGCAGTACTTC.

The CDR3, as DNA: TGTGCCAGCAGTTACGAGGGCGTGGTTTGGGAGACCCAGTACTTC. Its protein is CASSYEGVVWETQYF. The rearrangement links TRBV6-2 or TRBV6-3 to TRBJ2-5; tentatively, D is TRBD2 (5 bases). The CDR3 covers 15 residues. The germline V gene encodes CDR1 MNHEY and CDR2 SVGEGT. Trimming shortened V by 2 bases and J by 5 bases, and 15 bases separated the two germline ends.

The CDR3 DNA reads TGTGCCAGCAGTTTGAGGGAAGGGGTCGAGACCCAGTACTTC. It specifies CASSLREGVETQYF. This chain uses TRBV28 with TRBJ2-5; D tentatively fits TRBD1 or TRBD2 (5 bases each). This CDR3 contains 14 residues. Per the germline V gene, CDR1 is MDHEN and CDR2 is SYDVKM. Trimming shortened V by 3 bases and J by 5 bases, and 13 bases separated the two germline ends.

In nucleotides, the CDR3 is TGTGCCAGTAGTACTACACAGGGCTACCAAGAGACCCAGTACTTC. The encoded protein is CASSTTQGYQETQYF. This chain joins TRBV19 and TRBJ2-5; D is perhaps TRBD1 (6 bases). Looked up from germline, CDR1 is LNHDA and CDR2 is SQIVND (reference sequence). The CDR3 is made up of 15 amino acids. Trimming stripped 4 bases from V and 0 bases from J, with 12 bases between.

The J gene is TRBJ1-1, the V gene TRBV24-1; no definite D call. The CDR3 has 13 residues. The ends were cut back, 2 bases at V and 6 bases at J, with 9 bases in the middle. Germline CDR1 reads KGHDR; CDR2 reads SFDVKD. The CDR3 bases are TGTGCCACCAGTGATTCGCCCGCATCTGAAGCTTTCTTT. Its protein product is CATSDSPASEAFF.

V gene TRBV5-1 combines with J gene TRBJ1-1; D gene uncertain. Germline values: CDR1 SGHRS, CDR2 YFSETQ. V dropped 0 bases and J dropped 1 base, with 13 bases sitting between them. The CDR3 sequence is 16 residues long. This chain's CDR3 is CASSLASLGGNTEAFF. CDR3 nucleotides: TGCGCCAGCAGCTTGGCTAGCCTAGGCGGGAACACTGAAGCTTTCTTT.

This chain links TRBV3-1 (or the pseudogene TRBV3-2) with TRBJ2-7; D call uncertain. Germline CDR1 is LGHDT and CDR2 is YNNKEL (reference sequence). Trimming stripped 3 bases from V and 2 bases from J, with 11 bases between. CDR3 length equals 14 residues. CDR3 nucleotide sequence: TGTGCCAGCAGCCAGGTCTACAGCCCCTACGAGCAGTACTTC. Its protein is CASSQVYSPYEQYF.

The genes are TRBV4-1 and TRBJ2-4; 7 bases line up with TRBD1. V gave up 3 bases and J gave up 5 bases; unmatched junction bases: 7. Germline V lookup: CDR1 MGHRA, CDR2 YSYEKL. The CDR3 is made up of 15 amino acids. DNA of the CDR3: TGCGCCAGCAGCCAGGGATGGACAGGAGAAAACATTCAGTACTTC. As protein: CASSQGWTGENIQYF.

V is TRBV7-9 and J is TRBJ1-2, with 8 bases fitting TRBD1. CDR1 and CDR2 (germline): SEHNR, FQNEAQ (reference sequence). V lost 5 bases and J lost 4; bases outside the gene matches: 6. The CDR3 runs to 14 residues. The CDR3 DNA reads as TGTGCCAGCAGCCTGACGACAGGGGTCTATGGCTACACCTTC. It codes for CASSLTTGVYGYTF.

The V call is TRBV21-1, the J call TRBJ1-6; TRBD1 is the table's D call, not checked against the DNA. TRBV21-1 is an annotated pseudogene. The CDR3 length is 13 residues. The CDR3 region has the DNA TGTGCCAGCAGACCTAAGGGGGTTTCACCCCTCCACTTT. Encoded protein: CASRPKGVSPLHF.

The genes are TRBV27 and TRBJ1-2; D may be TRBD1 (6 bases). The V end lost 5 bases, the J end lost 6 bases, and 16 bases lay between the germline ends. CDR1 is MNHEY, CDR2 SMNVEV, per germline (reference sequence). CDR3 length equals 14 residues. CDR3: CASSLTGGGDGYTF. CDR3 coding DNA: TGTGCCAGCAGTCTAACCGGAGGGGGAGATGGCTACACCTTC.

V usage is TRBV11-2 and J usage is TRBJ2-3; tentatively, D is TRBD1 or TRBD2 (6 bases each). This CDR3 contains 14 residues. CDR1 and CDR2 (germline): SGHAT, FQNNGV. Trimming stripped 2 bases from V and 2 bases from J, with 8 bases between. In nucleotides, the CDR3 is TGTGCCAGCAGCTTAAGGGGGGACACAGATACGCAGTATTTT. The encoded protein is CASSLRGDTDTQYF.

The CDR3 DNA follows: TGTGCCAGTAGTATTCAGGGAGGGTCCGGGCCCCAGCATTTT. This encodes CASSIQGGSGPQHF. The rearrangement uses TRBV19 and TRBJ1-5; D is possibly TRBD1 (5 bases). Between the trimmed V and J ends, which lost 3 bases and 9 bases, there was a span of 15 bases. Germline values: CDR1 LNHDA, CDR2 SQIVND (reference sequence). The CDR3 runs 14 residues.

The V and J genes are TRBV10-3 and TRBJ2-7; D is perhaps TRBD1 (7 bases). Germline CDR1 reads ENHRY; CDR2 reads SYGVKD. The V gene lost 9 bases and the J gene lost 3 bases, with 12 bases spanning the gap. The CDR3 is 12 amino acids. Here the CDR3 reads CAIGRTGYEQYF. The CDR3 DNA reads TGTGCCATAGGGAGGACAGGCTACGAGCAGTACTTC.